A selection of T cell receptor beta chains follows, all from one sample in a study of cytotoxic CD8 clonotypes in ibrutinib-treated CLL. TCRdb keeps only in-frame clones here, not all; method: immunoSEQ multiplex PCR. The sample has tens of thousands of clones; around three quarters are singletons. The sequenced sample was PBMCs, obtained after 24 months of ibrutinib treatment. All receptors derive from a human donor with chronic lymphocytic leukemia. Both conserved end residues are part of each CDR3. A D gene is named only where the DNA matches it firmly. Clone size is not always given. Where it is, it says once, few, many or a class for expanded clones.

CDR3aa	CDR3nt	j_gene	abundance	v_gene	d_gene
CASRTDTNYGYTF	TGTGCCAGCAGAACCGACACCAACTATGGCTACACCTTC	TRBJ1-2	.	TRBV28	.
CASSGTSGPQETQYF	TGTGCCAGCAGTGGGACTAGCGGCCCTCAAGAGACCCAGTACTTC	TRBJ2-5	once	TRBV6-4	TRBD2
CASSVTPDPGLDTQYF	TGTGCCAGCAGCGTTACCCCCGATCCGGGGCTGGATACGCAGTATTTT	TRBJ2-3	.	TRBV9	.
CASSFKPGQGTREQYF	TGCGCCAGCAGCTTTAAACCGGGACAGGGAACACGGGAGCAGTACTTC	TRBJ2-7	.	TRBV5-1	TRBD1
CASSLTSGGAGETQYF	TGTGCCAGCAGCTTAACTAGCGGGGGGGCCGGGGAGACCCAGTACTTC	TRBJ2-5	few	TRBV4-2	TRBD2
CASSILGGPYEQYF	TGTGCCAGTAGTATACTCGGGGGACCCTACGAGCAGTACTTC	TRBJ2-7	.	TRBV19	.
CASSPPDRGGEKLFF	TGTGCCAGCAGCCCCCCGGACAGGGGTGGCGAAAAACTGTTTTTT	TRBJ1-4	.	TRBV5-5	TRBD1
CASSSTGLAGRRQETQYF	TGTGCCAGCTCCTCGACGGGACTAGCGGGGAGGCGACAAGAGACCCAGTACTTC	TRBJ2-5	few	TRBV5-6	TRBD2
CASSQIPDGYGYTF	TGTGCCAGCAGTCAGATCCCGGACGGGTATGGCTACACCTTC	TRBJ1-2	.	TRBV25-1	.
CASGLAPWELFF	TGTGCCAGCGGGTTAGCGCCCTGGGAGCTGTTTTTT	TRBJ2-2	.	TRBV2	.
CASSFQGAGETQYF	TGTGCCAGCAGTTTCCAGGGGGCTGGAGAGACCCAGTACTTC	TRBJ2-5	few	TRBV27	TRBD1
CASTAGGRDTIYF	TGTGCCAGCACCGCAGGGGGGAGAGACACCATATATTTT	TRBJ1-3	few	TRBV28	TRBD1
CASRSGQGTTEAFF	TGTGCCAGCAGGTCGGGACAGGGGACCACTGAAGCTTTCTTT	TRBJ1-1	.	TRBV7-6	TRBD1
CASSLEVNTYEQYF	TGTGCCAGCAGCTTAGAGGTAAACACCTACGAGCAGTACTTC	TRBJ2-7	.	TRBV7-9	.
CASTPGQGFTEAFF	TGTGCCAGCACTCCCGGACAGGGCTTCACTGAAGCTTTCTTT	TRBJ1-1	.	TRBV6-1	TRBD1
CASMGTGYQPQHF	TGTGCCAGTATGGGGACAGGGTATCAGCCCCAGCATTTT	TRBJ1-5	few	TRBV19	TRBD1
CASSVQLAGRDTQYF	TGTGCCAGCAGCGTCCAACTAGCGGGGAGAGATACGCAGTATTTT	TRBJ2-3	.	TRBV9	TRBD2
CASSDTKGDGNQPQHF	TGCGCCAGCAGTGATACTAAGGGGGACGGCAATCAGCCCCAGCATTTT	TRBJ1-5	.	TRBV10-2	.
CATQRRQGRARPQHF	TGTGCCACCCAAAGACGACAGGGCCGGGCCCGGCCCCAGCATTTT	TRBJ1-5	.	TRBV6-5	TRBD1
CASTQSQGADEQYF	TGCGCCAGCACCCAATCCCAGGGGGCAGACGAGCAGTACTTC	TRBJ2-7	few	TRBV5-1	TRBD1
CAWSVVSGGAGNEQFF	TGTGCCTGGAGTGTTGTAAGCGGGGGGGCCGGGAATGAGCAGTTCTTC	TRBJ2-1	.	TRBV30	TRBD2
CAWSEGGASYEQYF	TGTGCCTGGAGTGAAGGGGGTGCCTCCTACGAGCAGTACTTC	TRBJ2-7	.	TRBV30	.
CASSPWAVNTEAFF	TGTGCCAGCTCACCATGGGCGGTGAACACTGAAGCTTTCTTT	TRBJ1-1	.	TRBV18	.